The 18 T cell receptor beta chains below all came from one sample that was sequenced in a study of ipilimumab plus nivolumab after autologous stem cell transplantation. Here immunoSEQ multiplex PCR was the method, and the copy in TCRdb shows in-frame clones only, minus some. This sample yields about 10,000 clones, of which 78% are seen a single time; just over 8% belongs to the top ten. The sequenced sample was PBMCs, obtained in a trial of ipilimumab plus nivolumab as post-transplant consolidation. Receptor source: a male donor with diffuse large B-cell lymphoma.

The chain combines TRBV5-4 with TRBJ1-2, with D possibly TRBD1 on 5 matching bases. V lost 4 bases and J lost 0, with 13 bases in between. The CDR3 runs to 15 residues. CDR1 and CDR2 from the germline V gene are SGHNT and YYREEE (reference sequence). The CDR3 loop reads CASSGASGTNYGYTF. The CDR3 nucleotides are TGTGCCAGCAGCGGGGCGAGTGGGACTAACTATGGCTACACCTTC.

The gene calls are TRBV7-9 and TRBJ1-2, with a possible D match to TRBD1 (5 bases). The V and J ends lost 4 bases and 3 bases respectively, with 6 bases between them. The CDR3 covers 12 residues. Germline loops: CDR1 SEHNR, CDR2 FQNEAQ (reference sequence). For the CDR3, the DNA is TGTGCCAGCAGCTCGGGGCACTATGGCTACACCTTC. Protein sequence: CASSSGHYGYTF. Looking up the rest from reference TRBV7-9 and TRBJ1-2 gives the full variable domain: DTGVSQNPRHKITKRGQNVTFRCDPISEHNRLYWYRQTLGQGPEFLTYFQNEAQLEKSRLLSDRFSAERPKGSFSTLEIQRTEQGDSAMYLCASSSGHYGYTFGSGTRLTVV.

The CDR3 coding sequence is TGTGCCAGCAGTTCCGCCGGGACAGGGAATTCCGAGCAGTACTTC. It encodes CASSSAGTGNSEQYF. The chain recombines TRBV28 with TRBJ2-7, with 9 positions matching TRBD1. The trim removed 4 bases at V and 6 bases at J, leaving 10 bases unmatched. The germline gives CDR1 MDHEN, CDR2 SYDVKM. The CDR3 is made up of 15 amino acids.

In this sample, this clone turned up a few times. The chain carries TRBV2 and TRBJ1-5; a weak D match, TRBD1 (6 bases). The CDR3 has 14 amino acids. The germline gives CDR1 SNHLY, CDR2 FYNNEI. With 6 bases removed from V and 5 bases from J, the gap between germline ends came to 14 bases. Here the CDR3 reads CASRRDKEYQPQHF. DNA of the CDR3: TGTGCCAGCAGACGGGACAAAGAGTATCAGCCCCAGCATTTT.

CDR3 loop: CASSPTGGLDYGYTF. The CDR3 coding sequence is TGCGCCAGCAGCCCGACAGGGGGCTTGGACTATGGCTACACCTTC. V usage is TRBV5-1 and J usage is TRBJ1-2; 10 bases are shared with TRBD1. The germline V gene encodes CDR1 SGHRS and CDR2 YFSETQ. V lost 4 bases, J lost 3 bases, and 6 bases stayed unmatched. The CDR3 has 15 amino acids.

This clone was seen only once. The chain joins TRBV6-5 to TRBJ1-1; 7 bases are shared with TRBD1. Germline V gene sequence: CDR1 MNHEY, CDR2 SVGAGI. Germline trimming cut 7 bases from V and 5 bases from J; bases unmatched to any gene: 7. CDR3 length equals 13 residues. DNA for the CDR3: TGTGCCAGCACACGACAGGGATGGACTGAAGCTTTCTTT. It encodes CASTRQGWTEAFF.

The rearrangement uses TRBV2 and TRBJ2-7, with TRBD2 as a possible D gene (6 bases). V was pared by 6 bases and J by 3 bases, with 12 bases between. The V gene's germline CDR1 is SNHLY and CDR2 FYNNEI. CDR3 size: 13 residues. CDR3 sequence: CASRTGGFYEQYF. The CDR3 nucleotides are TGTGCCAGCAGGACCGGGGGTTTCTACGAGCAGTACTTC.

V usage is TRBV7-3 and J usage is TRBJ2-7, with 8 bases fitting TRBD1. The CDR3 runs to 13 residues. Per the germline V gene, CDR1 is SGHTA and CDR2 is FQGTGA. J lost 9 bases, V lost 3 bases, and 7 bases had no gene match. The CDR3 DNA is TGTGCCAGCAGCTTTCAGGGGGCGCCGGGGCAGTACTTC. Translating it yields CASSFQGAPGQYF.

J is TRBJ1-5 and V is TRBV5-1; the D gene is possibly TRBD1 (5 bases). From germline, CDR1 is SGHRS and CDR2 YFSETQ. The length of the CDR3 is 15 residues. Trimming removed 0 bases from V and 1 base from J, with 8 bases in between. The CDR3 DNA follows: TGCGCCAGCAGCTTGGTGACAGCGAGCAATCAGCCCCAGCATTTT. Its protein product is CASSLVTASNQPQHF.

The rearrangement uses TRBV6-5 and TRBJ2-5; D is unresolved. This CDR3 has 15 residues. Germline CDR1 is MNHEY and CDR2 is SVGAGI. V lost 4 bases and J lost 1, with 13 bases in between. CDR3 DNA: TGTGCCAGCAGTTTTAATGGACGGTTCCAAGAGACCCAGTACTTC. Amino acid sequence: CASSFNGRFQETQYF.

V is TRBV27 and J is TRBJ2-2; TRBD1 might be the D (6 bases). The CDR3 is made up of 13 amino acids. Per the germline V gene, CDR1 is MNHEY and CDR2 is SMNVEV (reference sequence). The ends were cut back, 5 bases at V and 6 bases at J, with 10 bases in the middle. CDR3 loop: CASSTGLPGELFF. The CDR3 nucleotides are TGTGCCAGCAGTACAGGGTTGCCCGGGGAGCTGTTTTTT.

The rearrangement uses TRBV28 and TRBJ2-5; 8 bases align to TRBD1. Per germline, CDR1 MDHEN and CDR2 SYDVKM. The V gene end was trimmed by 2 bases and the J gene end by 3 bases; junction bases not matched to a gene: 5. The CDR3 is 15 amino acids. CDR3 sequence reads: CASSLARTGKETQYF. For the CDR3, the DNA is TGTGCCAGCAGTTTAGCCCGGACAGGGAAAGAGACCCAGTACTTC.

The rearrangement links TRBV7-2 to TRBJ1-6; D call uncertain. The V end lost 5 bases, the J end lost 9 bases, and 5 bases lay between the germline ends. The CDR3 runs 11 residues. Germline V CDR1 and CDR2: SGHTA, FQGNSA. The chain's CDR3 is CASSHASPLHF. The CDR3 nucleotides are TGTGCCAGCAGCCACGCTTCACCCCTCCACTTT. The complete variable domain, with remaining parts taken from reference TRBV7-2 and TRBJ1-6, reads GAGVSQSPSNKVTEKGKDVELRCDPISGHTALYWYRQSLGQGLEFLIYFQGNSAPDKSGLPSDRFSAERTGGSVSTLTIQRTQQEDSAVYLCASSHASPLHFGNGTRLTVT.

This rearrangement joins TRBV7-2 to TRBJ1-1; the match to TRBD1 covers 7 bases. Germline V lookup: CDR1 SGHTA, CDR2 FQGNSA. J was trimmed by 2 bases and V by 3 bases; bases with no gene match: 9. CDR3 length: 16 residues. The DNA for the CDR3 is TGTGCCAGCAGCTTGGGCCCCCGACAGGGAAACACTGAAGCTTTCTTT. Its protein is CASSLGPRQGNTEAFF.

The CDR3 loop reads CASRALETYTEAFF. The CDR3 DNA is TGCGCCAGCAGGGCTCTGGAGACGTACACTGAAGCTTTCTTT. The gene calls are TRBV4-3 and TRBJ1-1, with D unresolved. The CDR3 sequence is 14 residues long. The V gene lost 6 bases and the J gene lost 3 bases, with 14 bases spanning the gap. Germline CDR1 reads LGHNA; CDR2 reads YSLEER.

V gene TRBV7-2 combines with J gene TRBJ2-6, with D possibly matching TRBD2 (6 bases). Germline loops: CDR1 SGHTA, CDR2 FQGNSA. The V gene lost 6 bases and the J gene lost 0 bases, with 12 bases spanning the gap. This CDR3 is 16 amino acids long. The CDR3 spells CASRLGGSSGANVLTF. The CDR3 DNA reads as TGTGCCAGCAGGTTGGGGGGTTCCTCTGGGGCCAACGTCCTGACTTTC.

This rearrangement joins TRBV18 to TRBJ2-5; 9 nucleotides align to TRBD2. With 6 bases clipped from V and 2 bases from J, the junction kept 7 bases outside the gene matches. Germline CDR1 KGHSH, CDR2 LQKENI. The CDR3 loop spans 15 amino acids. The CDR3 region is CASSRSGGKQETQYF. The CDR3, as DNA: TGTGCCAGCTCCCGTAGCGGGGGTAAACAAGAGACCCAGTACTTC.

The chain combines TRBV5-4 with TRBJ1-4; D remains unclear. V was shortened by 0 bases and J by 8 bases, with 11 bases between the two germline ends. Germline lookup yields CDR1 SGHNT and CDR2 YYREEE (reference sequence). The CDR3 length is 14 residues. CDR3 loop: CASSLVPGSEKLFF. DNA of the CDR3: TGTGCCAGCAGCTTGGTTCCGGGATCCGAAAAACTGTTTTTT.